A selection of T cell receptor beta chains follows, all from one sample in a study of regulatory T cells in long-lasting Graves disease. TCRdb itself ran the multiplex PCR reads through MiXCR, one entry per CDR3 protein. In the table there are about 470,000 distinct CDR3 sequences, about 22% of which are singletons. The specimen was peripheral blood mononuclear cells (PBMCs), collected when the disease was refractory, from a patient treated with antithyroid drugs. Source of these receptors: a female donor with Graves disease. Each CDR3 is given with its conserved first and last residue. D genes are given only for firm matches. The listing skips clone size in some rows; elsewhere it reads once, few, many or a size class.

j_gene: TRBJ1-2
abundance: few
d_gene: TRBD1
v_gene: TRBV19
CDR3nt: TGTGCCAGTAGTGACTGGACAGGGCACTATGGCTACACCTTC
CDR3aa: CASSDWTGHYGYTF

j_gene: TRBJ1-1
abundance: few
d_gene: .
v_gene: TRBV20-1
CDR3nt: TGCAGTGCTAGAGACAGAACAGCTAACACTGAAGCTTTCTTT
CDR3aa: CSARDRTANTEAFF

j_gene: TRBJ2-7
abundance: once
d_gene: TRBD2
v_gene: TRBV6-2/TRBV6-3
CDR3nt: TGTGCCAGCAGTTTCGGACTAGCGGGAGACGAAATCTACGAGCAGTACTTC
CDR3aa: CASSFGLAGDEIYEQYF

j_gene: TRBJ1-2
abundance: .
d_gene: TRBD1
v_gene: TRBV29-1
CDR3nt: TGCAGCGCCGGGACAGAAAATGGCTACACCTTC
CDR3aa: CSAGTENGYTF

j_gene: TRBJ1-2
abundance: many
d_gene: TRBD1
v_gene: TRBV29-1
CDR3nt: TGCAGCGCCGAAACCGGGACAGGGAGGGACGGCTACACCTTC
CDR3aa: CSAETGTGRDGYTF

j_gene: TRBJ2-2
abundance: many
d_gene: .
v_gene: TRBV6-1
CDR3nt: TGTGCCAGCAGAAAAAGACAGAACACCGGGGAGCTGTTTTTT
CDR3aa: CASRKRQNTGELFF

j_gene: TRBJ1-1
abundance: .
d_gene: TRBD1
v_gene: TRBV19
CDR3nt: TGTGCCAGTTCCTCCCGGGACAGGGGGTTGAGCACTGAAGCTTTCTTT
CDR3aa: CASSSRDRGLSTEAFF

j_gene: TRBJ1-6
abundance: once
d_gene: .
v_gene: TRBV19
CDR3nt: TGTGCCAGTAGTATTCTCGGTTCGCCCCTCCACTTT
CDR3aa: CASSILGSPLHF

j_gene: TRBJ2-1
abundance: .
d_gene: TRBD2
v_gene: TRBV6-2/TRBV6-3
CDR3nt: TGTGCCAGCAGTTACTCGAAGACACTAGCGGGAAAGTACTCCTACAATGAGCAGTTCTTC
CDR3aa: CASSYSKTLAGKYSYNEQFF

j_gene: TRBJ1-5
abundance: few
d_gene: .
v_gene: TRBV12-5
CDR3nt: TGTGCTAGTGGTTTGGGACAAAGCAATCAGCCCCAGCATTTT
CDR3aa: CASGLGQSNQPQHF

j_gene: TRBJ2-2
abundance: few
d_gene: TRBD1
v_gene: TRBV9
CDR3nt: TGTGCCAGCAACCCAGGGGGACAGGCCACCGGGGAGCTGTTTTTT
CDR3aa: CASNPGGQATGELFF

j_gene: TRBJ1-2
abundance: many
d_gene: .
v_gene: TRBV20-1
CDR3nt: TGCAGTGCCTCCCCGACAGCTCCTTATGGCTACACCTTC
CDR3aa: CSASPTAPYGYTF

j_gene: TRBJ1-5
abundance: .
d_gene: .
v_gene: TRBV5-6
CDR3nt: TGTGCCAGCAGCTTGGCTTTAGGGCGAGGACAGCCCCAGCATTTT
CDR3aa: CASSLALGRGQPQHF

j_gene: TRBJ2-4
abundance: many
d_gene: TRBD1
v_gene: TRBV12-3/TRBV12-4
CDR3nt: TGTGCCAGCAGTTTAGGACAGGGCAGACAAATAGCCAAAAACATTCAGTACTTC
CDR3aa: CASSLGQGRQIAKNIQYF

j_gene: TRBJ1-5
abundance: few
d_gene: .
v_gene: TRBV3-1
CDR3nt: TGTGCCAGCAGCCAAGAGCCGGGTCAGCCCCAGCATTTT
CDR3aa: CASSQEPGQPQHF

j_gene: TRBJ2-5
abundance: .
d_gene: .
v_gene: TRBV3-1
CDR3nt: TGTGCCAGCAGCCAAGATTGGGCGGTGCAAGAGACCCAGTACTTC
CDR3aa: CASSQDWAVQETQYF

j_gene: TRBJ1-1
abundance: few
d_gene: .
v_gene: TRBV29-1
CDR3nt: TGCAGCGTTGAAGGGTTGGGAACTGAAGCTTTCTTT
CDR3aa: CSVEGLGTEAFF

j_gene: TRBJ2-7
abundance: .
d_gene: TRBD1
v_gene: TRBV10-3
CDR3nt: TGTGCCATCAGTGAGTCGGGGACAGTTTCCTACGAGCAGTACTTC
CDR3aa: CAISESGTVSYEQYF

j_gene: TRBJ2-7
abundance: few
d_gene: TRBD1
v_gene: TRBV24-1
CDR3nt: TGTGCCACCAGTCCCAGACAGGGAGACTACGAGCAGTACTTC
CDR3aa: CATSPRQGDYEQYF

j_gene: TRBJ2-3
abundance: .
d_gene: TRBD1
v_gene: TRBV7-9
CDR3nt: TGTGCCAGCAGCTTGGACAGGGGATACACAGATACGCAGTATTTT
CDR3aa: CASSLDRGYTDTQYF

j_gene: TRBJ1-6
abundance: .
d_gene: .
v_gene: TRBV7-3
CDR3nt: TGTGCCAGCAGCTCCCGGGGGCCGGGTAATTCACCCCTCCACTTT
CDR3aa: CASSSRGPGNSPLHF

j_gene: TRBJ2-7
abundance: .
d_gene: TRBD1
v_gene: TRBV4-1
CDR3nt: TGCGCCAGCAGCCAAGATGCAGGGACAGGGACCAGCGAGCAGTACTTC
CDR3aa: CASSQDAGTGTSEQYF

j_gene: TRBJ2-7
abundance: many
d_gene: TRBD2
v_gene: TRBV28
CDR3nt: TGTGCCAGCAGTCCGTCTAGCGGGATCTCCTACGAGCAGTACTTC
CDR3aa: CASSPSSGISYEQYF

j_gene: TRBJ1-2
abundance: many
d_gene: TRBD1
v_gene: TRBV6-1
CDR3nt: TGTGCCAGCAGACAAGGGGGCTTCTATGGCTACACCTTC
CDR3aa: CASRQGGFYGYTF

j_gene: TRBJ1-5
abundance: many
d_gene: TRBD1
v_gene: TRBV2
CDR3nt: TGTGCCAGCAGCGGAGGACAGGGTAAGCCCCAGCATTTT
CDR3aa: CASSGGQGKPQHF

j_gene: TRBJ2-7
abundance: few
d_gene: .
v_gene: TRBV7-6
CDR3nt: TGTGCCAGCAGCTTAGAGCCCGGGACAATAGGCGAGCAGTACTTC
CDR3aa: CASSLEPGTIGEQYF

j_gene: TRBJ1-5
abundance: many
d_gene: .
v_gene: TRBV6-1
CDR3nt: TGTGCCAGCAGTAGGACGCCAATCAATCAGCCCCAGCATTTT
CDR3aa: CASSRTPINQPQHF

j_gene: TRBJ1-6
abundance: few
d_gene: TRBD1
v_gene: TRBV5-1
CDR3nt: TGCGCCAGCACCCAGGGGGCGATTAATTCACCCCTCCACTTT
CDR3aa: CASTQGAINSPLHF

j_gene: TRBJ2-5
abundance: many
d_gene: TRBD1
v_gene: TRBV7-9
CDR3nt: TGTGCCAGCAGCTTTGGGACAGACCAAGAGACCCAGTACTTC
CDR3aa: CASSFGTDQETQYF

j_gene: TRBJ1-5
abundance: many
d_gene: .
v_gene: TRBV28
CDR3nt: TGTGCCAGCAGCCCCGACAGGCCCCAGCATTTT
CDR3aa: CASSPDRPQHF

j_gene: TRBJ2-7
abundance: .
d_gene: TRBD2
v_gene: TRBV27
CDR3nt: TGTGCCAGCAGTTTAGAGACTAGCGGGAAGTACCCCTACGAGCAGTACTTC
CDR3aa: CASSLETSGKYPYEQYF

j_gene: TRBJ2-7
abundance: .
d_gene: TRBD2
v_gene: TRBV6-2/TRBV6-3
CDR3nt: TGTGCCAGCAGTTACTCAGGTTCTAGCGGGGACTCCTACGAGCAGTACTTC
CDR3aa: CASSYSGSSGDSYEQYF

j_gene: TRBJ1-4
abundance: .
d_gene: .
v_gene: TRBV29-1
CDR3nt: TGCAGCGTTGAAAAGTCGGTTAGGGGGGAGGAAAAACTGTTTTTT
CDR3aa: CSVEKSVRGEEKLFF

j_gene: TRBJ1-5
abundance: many
d_gene: TRBD1
v_gene: TRBV28
CDR3nt: TGTGCCAGCAGTTTCGACAGGGAACTCAATCAGCCCCAGCATTTT
CDR3aa: CASSFDRELNQPQHF

j_gene: TRBJ1-1
abundance: few
d_gene: .
v_gene: TRBV29-1
CDR3nt: .
CDR3aa: CSVGGGIGFGFF

j_gene: TRBJ2-1
abundance: few
d_gene: .
v_gene: TRBV12-3/TRBV12-4
CDR3nt: TGTGCCAGCAGTCAACCCGGGAAACCCGATGAGCAGTTCTTC
CDR3aa: CASSQPGKPDEQFF

j_gene: TRBJ1-1
abundance: many
d_gene: .
v_gene: TRBV6-5
CDR3nt: TGTGCCAGCAGTTACCAGGGCTTGAACACTGAAGCTTTCTTT
CDR3aa: CASSYQGLNTEAFF

j_gene: TRBJ1-1
abundance: few
d_gene: .
v_gene: TRBV28
CDR3nt: TGTGCCAGCAGTTTCCGGGGACTGCTGAACACTGAAGCTTTCTTT
CDR3aa: CASSFRGLLNTEAFF

j_gene: TRBJ2-7
abundance: few
d_gene: TRBD1
v_gene: TRBV5-6
CDR3nt: TGTGCCAGCAGCAGGGGGGACAGGGCATATAACGAGCAGTACTTC
CDR3aa: CASSRGDRAYNEQYF

j_gene: TRBJ1-1
abundance: .
d_gene: .
v_gene: TRBV5-1
CDR3nt: TGCGCCAGCAGCTTAGGAAATAGCATGAACACTGAAGCTTTCTTT
CDR3aa: CASSLGNSMNTEAFF

j_gene: TRBJ2-1
abundance: many
d_gene: .
v_gene: TRBV2
CDR3nt: TGTGCCAGCAGTGAGCGGGGGCTCTATGCTGAGCAGTTCTTC
CDR3aa: CASSERGLYAEQFF

j_gene: TRBJ1-1
abundance: few
d_gene: TRBD1
v_gene: TRBV9
CDR3nt: TGTGCCAGCAGCGGTGGGGACAGGGCGAACACTGAAGCTTTCTTT
CDR3aa: CASSGGDRANTEAFF